The sequence of this TCR beta chain was determined in a study of graft-versus-host responses after intestinal transplantation. Trimming shortened V by 5 bases and J by 7 bases, and 17 bases separated the two germline ends. Germline CDR1 is LNHDA and CDR2 is SQIVND (reference sequence). This CDR3 comprises 15 residues. Produced via immunoSEQ multiplex PCR; TCRdb's table is partial and in-frame only. The sample lists 30,000 to 40,000 clones, roughly four fifths occurring once. J is TRBJ2-2 and V is TRBV19; D is undetermined. This TCR derives from a human patient who received an intestinal transplant, so some T cells may come from the graft donor. The source material was PBMCs, sampled about 160 weeks after transplant. This chain's CDR3 is CASSPYSRSGGELFF. The CDR3 region has the DNA TGTGCCAGTAGTCCCTACTCCCGAAGTGGCGGGGAGCTGTTTTTT.